The source of this TCR beta chain is a study of response to subunit inactivated influenza vaccine (dated by TCRdb to 2017 to 2018). Notes on the research overall: Deep quantitative profiling of the T cell receptor repertoire was used in the study to follow responses to a trivalent subunit inactivated influenza vaccine. On the study overall, not on this receptor specifically: According to the authors, only a limited number of new T cells may be recruited by each seasonal influenza vaccination.

Preparation of the library involved RT-PCR. This sample was sequenced with an Illumina HiSeq 2500. In TCRdb, the public reads were trimmed at Q25 with fastp and aligned with MiXCR, with productive beta chains retained. Rows with a matching CDR3 protein are joined into one entry that keeps the most common DNA and genes. Present in this sample are over 650,000 distinct CDR3 sequences, roughly 20% of which were seen just once. Jointly, the top ten make up approximately 11% of the sample. Regarding this clonotype: Its antigen has not been determined. Per-base qualities were not stored, and no clone one base away is much larger.

The CDR3, from cysteine to phenylalanine, totals 12 residues. Only CDR3 DNA is held: 36 bases, read in frame from base 1. At the junction V is shortened by 1 base and J by 3 bases, with 4 bases in between. CDR1 and CDR2, looked up from the germline V gene, are MNHEY and SVGEGT. This chain is built from TRBV6-2 or TRBV6-3 and TRBJ2-7, with no D gene named confidently. This TCR came from a man between 50 and 59 years old who received an inactivated influenza vaccine. Donor details come from another sample of the same person, matched by shared clones. This specimen was PBMCs from blood, taken roughly 5 days after vaccination. The DNA is as follows: TGTGCCAGCAGTTACTATGACTACGAGCAGTACTTC. Translated, this is CASSYYDYEQYF.